This is a list of T cell receptor beta chains from one sample in a study of T cell responses to AZD1222 COVID-19 vaccine. Method: immunoSEQ multiplex PCR; TCRdb's copy keeps in-frame clones and lacks some. The table shows tens of thousands of clones, with about 90% occurring only once. Specimen: peripheral blood, collected on day 0 of AZD1222 vaccination. All receptors derive from an adult in good health. CDR3s include the opening cysteine and the closing phenylalanine or tryptophan. Each record gives: D gene, V gene, J gene, clone size, CDR3 protein, CDR3 DNA. The D gene is left open where the match is weak. Expanded clones are given a class, and other clones once, few, many or no size at all.

NA	TRBV7-9	TRBJ2-3	NA	CASSVGGAGGTQYF	TGTGCCAGCAGCGTAGGTGGCGCCGGGGGTACGCAGTATTTT
TRBD1	TRBV12-3/TRBV12-4	TRBJ2-1	once	CASSLVQGFEQFF	TGTGCCAGCAGCCTAGTACAGGGGTTTGAGCAGTTCTTC
TRBD2	TRBV18	TRBJ2-1	NA	CASSPSEMGTSVWNEQFF	TGTGCCAGCTCACCAAGCGAGATGGGAACTAGCGTATGGAATGAGCAGTTCTTC
TRBD2	TRBV6-1	TRBJ2-5	NA	CASSEDGTSGGMETQYF	TGTGCCAGCAGTGAAGACGGGACTAGCGGGGGGATGGAGACCCAGTACTTC
TRBD1	TRBV5-1	TRBJ2-5	NA	CASKLGTGRGETQYF	TGCGCCAGCAAGTTGGGGACAGGGAGGGGAGAGACCCAGTACTTC
NA	TRBV19	TRBJ1-1	NA	CASRPGATLFRAFF	TGTGCCAGTAGGCCCGGGGCGACTTTGTTCAGGGCTTTCTTT
NA	TRBV7-9	TRBJ2-7	few	CASSPTSTGAYYEQYF	TGTGCCAGCAGCCCAACATCGACCGGGGCCTACTACGAGCAGTACTTC
NA	TRBV7-2	TRBJ1-2	NA	CASSSQQDRWGYTF	TGTGCCAGCAGCTCTCAACAGGACCGGTGGGGCTACACCTTC
NA	TRBV30	TRBJ2-3	NA	CASYGSSRPDTQYF	TGTGCCTCATACGGCTCTTCCCGCCCAGATACGCAGTATTTT
NA	TRBV19	TRBJ2-1	NA	CASSTDRVSEQFF	TGTGCCAGTAGTACCGACCGGGTCAGTGAGCAGTTCTTC
NA	TRBV5-1	TRBJ1-6	NA	CASSFRPRDLSSYNSPLHF	TGCGCCAGCAGCTTCCGACCTCGGGACCTGAGCTCCTATAATTCACCCCTCCACTTT
NA	TRBV18	TRBJ1-1	NA	CASSPGRTNTEAFF	TGTGCCAGCTCACCGGGCAGGACGAACACTGAAGCTTTCTTT
TRBD2	TRBV19	TRBJ2-3	NA	CASSPPRGGGANSDTQYF	TGTGCCAGTAGTCCTCCTCGGGGCGGGGGGGCCAATTCCGATACGCAGTATTTT
TRBD1	TRBV3-1/TRBV3-2	TRBJ1-2	NA	CASSIGQGWDGYTF	TGTGCCAGCAGCATCGGACAGGGATGGGATGGCTACACCTTC
TRBD1	TRBV7-6	TRBJ2-7	NA	CASSIGQGYEQYF	TGTGCCAGCAGCATCGGACAGGGCTACGAGCAGTACTTC
TRBD1	TRBV10-1	TRBJ1-2	NA	CASSESGGRGYTF	TGCGCCAGCAGTGAGTCAGGGGGCCGGGGCTACACCTTC
NA	TRBV7-2	TRBJ1-2	NA	CASSSRTSNPTANYGYTF	TGTGCCAGCAGCTCCCGGACTTCGAACCCGACTGCTAACTATGGCTACACCTTC
NA	TRBV4-1	TRBJ1-5	NA	CASSQGGGMEWQPQHF	TGCGCCAGCAGCCAAGGGGGAGGGATGGAATGGCAGCCCCAGCATTTT
NA	TRBV11-2	TRBJ2-5	NA	CASSPGQPPRETQYF	TGTGCCAGCAGTCCCGGACAGCCCCCCAGAGAGACCCAGTACTTC
NA	TRBV28	TRBJ1-5	NA	CASSLEWNLQPQHF	TGTGCCAGCAGTTTAGAATGGAACCTACAGCCCCAGCATTTT
TRBD1	TRBV7-9	TRBJ1-1	NA	CASNKRTGVRNTEAFF	TGTGCCAGCAACAAACGGACAGGGGTACGGAACACTGAAGCTTTCTTT
NA	TRBV3-1/TRBV3-2	TRBJ1-6	NA	CASTPFPSSPLHF	TGTGCCAGCACCCCGTTCCCCAGTTCACCCCTCCACTTT
NA	TRBV6-5	TRBJ1-3	NA	CASRSSAAYTIYF	TGTGCCAGCAGATCCTCAGCGGCGTACACCATATATTTT